These T cell receptor beta chains were read from a single sample in a study of glioma-infiltrating T cells. TCRdb ran MiXCR on the multiplex PCR reads and lists one entry per CDR3 protein. Found here are a few hundred thousand distinct CDR3 sequences, 41% of them singletons; the top ten hold 12%. What was sequenced was glioma tissue, nonneoplastic brain tissue, or PBMCs (not recorded which). These receptors were taken from a human donor with low-grade glioma or glioblastoma, undergoing nonglioma brain surgery, or in good health (not recorded which). CDR3s include the opening cysteine and the closing phenylalanine or tryptophan. A D gene is named only where the DNA matches it firmly. Clone size is not always given. Where it is, it says once, few, many or a class for expanded clones.

J gene	clone size	D gene	V gene	CDR3 DNA	CDR3 protein
TRBJ2-7	once	TRBD1	TRBV20-1	TGCAGTGCTAGAGAGGGGGACAGAGTCTACGAGCAGTACTTC	CSAREGDRVYEQYF
TRBJ2-7	-	TRBD2	TRBV7-2	TGTGCCAGCAGCTTCGGCGGGAGGGCGGGCGAGCAGTACTTC	CASSFGGRAGEQYF
TRBJ2-3	-	-	TRBV27	TGTGCCAGCAGCGTAGACTCGCTTAGCTCTGGAGATACGCAGTATTTT	CASSVDSLSSGDTQYF
TRBJ2-1	many	TRBD2	TRBV27	TGTGCCAGCAGTGCCGGGACTAGCGGGAGGAATGAGCAGTTCTTC	CASSAGTSGRNEQFF
TRBJ1-1	many	-	TRBV6-1	TGTGCCAGCAGTGACGGGGGAGTCCAAGCCACTGAAGCTTTCTTT	CASSDGGVQATEAFF
TRBJ2-7	-	TRBD2	TRBV4-1	TGCGCCAGCAGCCAAGATTCGAGGCAGGGAGGGTACGAGCAGTACTTC	CASSQDSRQGGYEQYF
TRBJ2-1	-	TRBD2	TRBV24-1	TGTGCCACCACCGAAGGGGAGGGTGAGCAGTTCTTC	CATTEGEGEQFF
TRBJ2-1	-	-	TRBV2	TGTGCCAGCAGTAAAACAGGGACTCTTAATGGGGAGCAGTTCTTC	CASSKTGTLNGEQFF
TRBJ1-1	-	-	TRBV5-4	TGTGCCAACATGGCGTGTGAAGCTTTCTTT	CANMACEAFF
TRBJ1-1	many	-	TRBV27	TGTGCCAGCAGTTTCGCCCCGGTCGGGGAAGCTTTCTTT	CASSFAPVGEAFF
TRBJ2-3	many	TRBD2	TRBV27	TGTGCCAGCAGTTCACTAGCGGGAGATAGCTATACGCAGTATTTT	CASSSLAGDSYTQYF
TRBJ1-5	once	-	TRBV15	TGTGCCACCAGCAGAGAATTTGACGGTGATAACAATCAGCCCCAGCATTTT	CATSREFDGDNNQPQHF
TRBJ2-2	-	TRBD2	TRBV24-1	TGTGCCACCAGTGATCCCTTAGGAGCGGGAGGGAACACCGGGGAGCTGTTTTTT	CATSDPLGAGGNTGELFF
TRBJ2-7	few	-	TRBV7-2	TGTGCCAGCAGCTTACCGGCGAATAGCGGATACGAGCAGTACTTC	CASSLPANSGYEQYF
TRBJ2-7	-	TRBD2	TRBV27	TGTGCCAGCAGTTGGGGACTAGCGAGGGAGCAGTACTTC	CASSWGLAREQYF
TRBJ1-5	many	-	TRBV28	TGTGCCAGCAGTTTGAGAGGCTACAATCAGCCCCAGCATTTT	CASSLRGYNQPQHF
TRBJ1-5	few	TRBD1	TRBV7-2	TGTGCCAGCAGCGCCGGGACAGCTTATAGCAATCAGCCCCAGCATTTT	CASSAGTAYSNQPQHF
TRBJ2-5	-	-	TRBV28	TGTGCCAGCAGTCTGCCTGTCGTGACACCCACCCAAGAGACCCAGTACTTC	CASSLPVVTPTQETQYF
TRBJ2-1	-	TRBD2	TRBV2	TGTGCCAGCAGTGTTTTAAGCGGGAGGGCAGTTTCCTACAATGAGCAGTTCTTC	CASSVLSGRAVSYNEQFF
TRBJ2-1	-	TRBD2	TRBV20-1	TGCAGTGCTAGAGGCGACGGGAGGGCCGGGAATGAGCAGTTCTTC	CSARGDGRAGNEQFF
TRBJ1-5	-	-	TRBV6-2/TRBV6-3	TGTGCCAGCAGTTACACCTCCGGGACACCTAGCAATCAGCCCCAGCATTTT	CASSYTSGTPSNQPQHF
TRBJ2-3	-	-	TRBV28	TGTGCCAGCAGTGCGAGACCGGGACTGGGTGATACGCAGTATTTT	CASSARPGLGDTQYF
TRBJ1-2	many	-	TRBV20-1	TGCAGTGCTCCCGATCCCAACTATGGCTACACCTTC	CSAPDPNYGYTF
TRBJ2-7	-	-	TRBV7-9	TGTGCCAGCAGCTTAGTCAGCAGCTCCTACGAGCAGTACTTC	CASSLVSSSYEQYF
TRBJ1-1	many	-	TRBV20-1	TGCAGTGCTAGTGTTGGGGAAACTGAAGCTTTCTTT	CSASVGETEAFF
TRBJ2-2	few	-	TRBV27	TGTGCCAGCAGTTTAGGGACCGTGAACACCGGGGAGCTGTTTTTT	CASSLGTVNTGELFF
TRBJ2-2	many	-	TRBV7-9	TGTGCCAGCAGCTCCCCAGGGAAACGGAAGCTGTTTTTT	CASSSPGKRKLFF
TRBJ2-1	-	-	TRBV24-1	TGTGCCACCAGTGATTTGTTGCGGGGTGAGCAGTTCTTC	CATSDLLRGEQFF
TRBJ2-1	many	-	TRBV6-2/TRBV6-3	TGTGCCAGCAGGGGGGTGGACTACCTCTACAATGAGCAGTTCTTC	CASRGVDYLYNEQFF
TRBJ1-1	-	-	TRBV12-3/TRBV12-4	TGTGCCAGAAGTTATCGGGGGAACACTGAAGCTTTCTTT	CARSYRGNTEAFF
TRBJ2-6	few	-	TRBV20-1	TGCAGTGCTAGGTCGGGGGCTGGGGCCAACGTCCTGACTTTC	CSARSGAGANVLTF
TRBJ2-2	-	TRBD1	TRBV6-1	TGTGCCAGCAGTGGGACAGGAAACACCGGGGAGCTGTTTTTT	CASSGTGNTGELFF